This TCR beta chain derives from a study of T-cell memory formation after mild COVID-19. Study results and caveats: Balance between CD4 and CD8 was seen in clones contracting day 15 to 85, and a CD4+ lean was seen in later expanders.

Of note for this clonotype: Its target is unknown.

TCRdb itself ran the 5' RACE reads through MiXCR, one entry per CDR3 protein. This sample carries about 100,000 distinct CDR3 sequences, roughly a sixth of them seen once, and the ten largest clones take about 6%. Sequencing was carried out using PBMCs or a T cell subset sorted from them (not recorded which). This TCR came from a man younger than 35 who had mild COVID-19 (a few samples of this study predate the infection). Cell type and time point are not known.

The CDR3 coding sequence is TGTGCCAGCAGCTTGTCCCTGACATGGGGCACAGATACGCAGTATTTT. Protein product: CASSLSLTWGTDTQYF. The chain is built from TRBV5-5 and TRBJ2-3, with D unresolved. The CDR3 is 16 amino acids. V was shortened by 1 base and J by 1 base, with 13 bases between the two germline ends. CDR1 and CDR2 (germline): SGHKS, YYEKEE (reference sequence).